The rows below give T cell receptor beta chains drawn from one sample of a study of blood T cell repertoires in COVID-19. Some clones are missing from TCRdb's copy, which holds only in-frame ones; the method was immunoSEQ multiplex PCR. The data contain 80,000 to 100,000 clones, more than 65% of them singletons. Sequencing input: peripheral blood. Receptor source: a man between 60 and 75 years old with acute or convalescent COVID-19. Each CDR3 is given with its conserved first and last residue. A D gene is named only where the DNA matches it firmly. Part of the rows lack a size; the others show once, few, many or a class for expanded clones.

V gene	J gene	clone size	D gene	CDR3 protein	CDR3 DNA
TRBV11-3	TRBJ2-1	-	TRBD2	CASSHYGSGGEQFF	TGTGCCAGCAGCCACTACGGGAGCGGGGGTGAGCAGTTCTTC
TRBV4-3	TRBJ2-3	-	-	CASSVSGLSTDTQYF	TGCGCCAGCAGCGTTTCTGGGCTCTCCACAGATACGCAGTATTTT
TRBV4-1	TRBJ1-4	-	-	CASSQAQGINNEKLFF	TGCGCCAGCAGCCAAGCCCAGGGAATTAATAATGAAAAACTGTTTTTT
TRBV11-2	TRBJ1-1	-	TRBD1	CASSLVMGQPNTEAFF	TGTGCCAGCAGCTTAGTAATGGGACAGCCGAACACTGAAGCTTTCTTT
TRBV7-9	TRBJ1-2	-	-	CASSSPIGGLYGYTF	TGTGCCAGCAGTTCCCCAATTGGGGGGTTATATGGCTACACCTTC
TRBV9	TRBJ2-3	-	TRBD1	CASSAQPGTADTQYF	TGTGCCAGCAGCGCCCAACCAGGGACAGCAGATACGCAGTATTTT
TRBV6-5	TRBJ1-6	-	-	CASSYEGATYNSPLHF	TGTGCCAGCAGTTACGAAGGCGCGACTTATAATTCACCCCTCCACTTT
TRBV3-1/TRBV3-2	TRBJ2-2	few	TRBD1	CASSVRQGTSTGELFF	TGTGCCAGCAGCGTCCGACAGGGGACGAGCACCGGGGAGCTGTTTTTT
TRBV19	TRBJ2-7	-	TRBD1	CASSSSIGTGWYEQYF	TGTGCCAGTAGTAGCTCCATCGGGACAGGGTGGTACGAGCAGTACTTC
TRBV25-1	TRBJ2-1	-	-	CASSLGGRAYEQFF	TGTGCCAGCAGCTTAGGGGGACGCGCCTATGAGCAGTTCTTC
TRBV11-2	TRBJ1-1	-	TRBD1	CASRSLRDSSQAFF	TGTGCCAGCAGGAGCCTCCGGGACAGCTCGCAAGCTTTCTTT
TRBV5-4	TRBJ2-5	-	-	CASNRVGETQYF	TGTGCCAGCAACAGGGTCGGAGAGACCCAGTACTTC
TRBV10-3	TRBJ2-7	few	TRBD2	CAISPSGSYYEQYF	TGTGCCATCAGTCCAAGCGGGAGCTACTACGAGCAGTACTTC
TRBV6-2/TRBV6-3	TRBJ1-5	-	TRBD1	CASSLDRGRGSPQHF	TGTGCCAGCAGTCTAGACAGGGGGCGGGGGTCGCCCCAGCATTTT
TRBV6-5	TRBJ1-5	-	-	CASLNAGQINQPQHF	TGTGCCAGCCTAAACGCCGGACAGATAAATCAGCCCCAGCATTTT
TRBV28	TRBJ2-3	-	-	CASSSPKGASGPTDTQYF	TGTGCCAGCAGTTCCCCAAAGGGGGCTAGCGGGCCAACAGATACGCAGTATTTT
TRBV6-1	TRBJ1-2	-	TRBD1	CASSESLKTGKYGYTF	TGTGCCAGCAGTGAATCCCTAAAGACAGGGAAATATGGCTACACCTTC
TRBV7-9	TRBJ2-7	few	TRBD2	CASSSIAGEGYEQYF	TGTGCCAGCAGCTCTATAGCGGGAGAAGGCTACGAGCAGTACTTC
TRBV2	TRBJ2-2	-	-	CASRRDSYTGELFF	TGTGCCAGCAGGAGGGACTCCTACACCGGGGAGCTGTTTTTT
TRBV19	TRBJ1-3	-	-	CASTQQVSGNTIYF	TGTGCCAGTACACAGCAAGTCTCTGGAAACACCATATATTTT
TRBV27	TRBJ1-5	-	TRBD1	CASRAGGSNQPQHF	TGTGCCAGCAGGGCAGGGGGCAGCAATCAGCCCCAGCATTTT
TRBV27	TRBJ1-4	once	TRBD1	CASSGPRQGAGEKLFF	TGTGCCAGCAGCGGCCCAAGACAGGGGGCGGGAGAAAAACTGTTTTTT
TRBV5-1	TRBJ2-7	-	-	CASSLVPGPSYEQYF	TGCGCCAGCAGCTTGGTCCCAGGGCCCTCCTACGAGCAGTACTTC
TRBV12-3/TRBV12-4	TRBJ1-2	-	-	CASSHTSGGTF	TGTGCCAGCAGTCATACCTCGGGGGGCACCTTC
TRBV2	TRBJ1-5	-	-	CASSEIQGRQPQHF	TGTGCCAGCAGTGAAATACAGGGAAGACAGCCCCAGCATTTT
TRBV7-2	TRBJ1-2	-	TRBD1	CASSSRQGYGYTF	TGTGCCAGCAGCTCAAGACAGGGCTATGGCTACACCTTC
TRBV18	TRBJ2-7	-	-	CASSHGRETYYEQYF	TGTGCCAGCTCACACGGAAGGGAGACTTACTACGAGCAGTACTTC
TRBV6-2/TRBV6-3	TRBJ1-1	-	TRBD1	CASSYPLGQGRGAFF	TGTGCCAGCAGTTACCCTCTTGGACAGGGACGCGGAGCTTTCTTT
TRBV7-3	TRBJ2-3	few	TRBD2	CASSTSGSTDTQYF	TGTGCCAGCAGCACTAGCGGGAGCACAGATACGCAGTATTTT
TRBV7-2	TRBJ2-1	few	-	CASTRSGDRYNEQFF	TGTGCCAGCACCCGTAGCGGAGATAGGTACAATGAGCAGTTCTTC
TRBV7-9	TRBJ2-7	-	TRBD1	CASSLGQGVTYEQYF	TGTGCCAGCAGTCTGGGACAGGGGGTTACCTACGAGCAGTACTTC
TRBV4-2	TRBJ2-3	-	-	CASSQEIGSTDTQYF	TGTGCCAGCAGCCAAGAAATCGGGAGCACAGATACGCAGTATTTT
TRBV28	TRBJ2-7	few	TRBD1	CASSLERGHYEQYF	TGTGCCAGCAGTTTAGAAAGGGGGCACTACGAGCAGTACTTC
TRBV19	TRBJ1-4	-	TRBD1	CASRNTGDSEKLFF	TGTGCCAGTAGGAACACAGGGGACAGCGAAAAACTGTTTTTT
TRBV5-1	TRBJ1-2	few	-	CASSFGGEGYTF	TGCGCCAGCAGCTTCGGAGGGGAAGGCTACACCTTC
TRBV7-9	TRBJ2-1	-	TRBD2	CASSFISGIYNEQFF	TGTGCCAGCAGCTTCATTAGCGGGATCTACAATGAGCAGTTCTTC
TRBV6-2/TRBV6-3	TRBJ2-3	-	TRBD1	CASSNRPGQGTDTQYF	TGTGCCAGCAGCAACCGGCCGGGACAGGGCACAGATACGCAGTATTTT
TRBV7-8	TRBJ2-1	-	-	CASSFTYIGGRTSYNEQFF	TGTGCCAGCAGCTTCACGTATATCGGCGGGCGTACTTCTTACAATGAGCAGTTCTTC
TRBV4-3	TRBJ1-6	few	TRBD1	CASSQGSDRGSSYNSPLHF	TGCGCCAGCAGCCAAGGATCGGACAGGGGGAGCTCCTATAATTCACCCCTCCACTTT
TRBV5-1	TRBJ1-4	-	-	CASSLGAGYNEKLFF	TGCGCCAGCAGCTTGGGAGCGGGATATAATGAAAAACTGTTTTTT
TRBV6-1	TRBJ2-5	-	-	CASSEEIYRGGETQYF	TGTGCCAGCAGTGAGGAAATTTACAGGGGAGGAGAGACCCAGTACTTC
TRBV21-1	TRBJ2-3	-	-	CASSKSKSGSLDTQYF	TGTGCCAGCAGCAAGAGTAAGAGCGGGAGCCTCGATACGCAGTATTTT
TRBV6-5	TRBJ2-7	-	TRBD2	CASSRGVGGYEQYF	TGTGCCAGCAGTCGGGGGGTTGGGGGCTACGAGCAGTACTTC
TRBV19	TRBJ2-7	-	TRBD2	CASSVFPNSGRAGEQYF	TGTGCCAGTAGTGTGTTCCCCAATAGCGGGAGGGCCGGTGAGCAGTACTTC
TRBV11-2	TRBJ1-4	-	-	CASSLWVGVTEKLFF	TGTGCCAGCAGCTTGTGGGTAGGGGTAACTGAAAAACTGTTTTTT
TRBV15	TRBJ1-1	-	-	CATSRDSMNTEAFF	TGTGCCACCAGCAGGGACAGCATGAACACTGAAGCTTTCTTT
TRBV3-1/TRBV3-2	TRBJ2-5	-	TRBD2	CASTPRWTSGGEAQYF	TGTGCCAGCACTCCCCGATGGACTAGCGGGGGAGAAGCCCAGTACTTC
TRBV12-5	TRBJ2-1	-	TRBD2	CASGKTSGGIDEQFF	TGTGCTAGTGGTAAGACTAGCGGGGGGATCGATGAGCAGTTCTTC
TRBV3-1/TRBV3-2	TRBJ1-1	many	-	CASSQTNKNTEAFF	TGTGCCAGCAGCCAAACCAACAAGAACACTGAAGCTTTCTTT
TRBV3-1/TRBV3-2	TRBJ1-3	-	TRBD1	CASSLEPGQGKGNTIYF	TGTGCCAGCAGCCTTGAGCCGGGACAGGGTAAAGGAAACACCATATATTTT
TRBV11-2	TRBJ2-1	-	TRBD2	CASSLAGGRNEQFF	TGTGCCAGCAGCTTAGCGGGGGGGCGTAATGAGCAGTTCTTC
TRBV29-1	TRBJ2-3	-	TRBD2	CSVESLREGLTDTQYF	TGCAGCGTCGAAAGTCTCCGGGAGGGCCTAACAGATACGCAGTATTTT
TRBV5-4	TRBJ1-3	-	-	CASSQITGSGNTIYF	TGTGCCAGCAGCCAAATAACGGGATCTGGAAACACCATATATTTT
TRBV18	TRBJ1-1	-	-	CASSPAGRSNTEAFF	TGTGCCAGCTCACCAGCGGGCAGGTCGAACACTGAAGCTTTCTTT
TRBV30	TRBJ1-6	-	TRBD1	CAWDRGESPLHF	TGTGCCTGGGACAGGGGTGAGTCACCCCTCCACTTT
TRBV6-5	TRBJ1-1	once	-	CASTNPQGSTEAFF	TGTGCCAGCACCAACCCACAGGGATCCACTGAAGCTTTCTTT
TRBV4-3	TRBJ2-5	-	TRBD2	CASSLTSSGRQETQYF	TGCGCCAGCAGCCTAACTTCTAGCGGGAGACAAGAGACCCAGTACTTC
TRBV7-9	TRBJ2-3	-	-	CASSPTDTQYF	TGTGCCAGCAGCCCTACAGATACGCAGTATTTT
TRBV20-1	TRBJ2-5	-	-	CSARREETQYF	TGCAGTGCTAGACGTGAAGAGACCCAGTACTTC